The 9 T cell receptor beta chains below all came from one sample that was sequenced in a study of cytotoxic CD8 clonotypes in ibrutinib-treated CLL listed by TCRdb under 2021. The library was prepared using the immunoSEQ multiplex PCR assay. Imported from immuneACCESS, the table was reduced by TCRdb to in-frame sequences with V and J called. These copies leave out some clones; in studies compared against another copy, an unresolved V gene accounts for under half, and the cause of the remainder is not known. For this sample there are about 160,000 clones; approximately 77% appear just once. The ten biggest clones cover roughly 1.9% of the sample. Explained via the paper, the time point label denotes: about a year on ibrutinib. The sequenced sample was PBMCs, obtained after 12 months of ibrutinib treatment. The receptor set was obtained from a human donor with chronic lymphocytic leukemia.

The DNA for the CDR3 is TGTGCCAGCAGTTTAAGGCTAGACTTACTCTTCTTC. Translating it yields CASSLRLDLLFF. This sequence joins TRBV27 and TRBJ2-1; D gene unclear. Germline lookup yields CDR1 MNHEY and CDR2 SMNVEV (reference sequence). The germline V and J ends were trimmed by 2 bases and 16 bases, with 15 bases remaining between them. The length of the CDR3 is 12 residues.

The chain links TRBV6-4 to TRBJ1-2; D is unresolved. V lost 5 bases and J 7 bases, leaving 8 bases between the germline ends. The CDR3 spans 11 residues. The V gene's germline CDR1 is MRHNA and CDR2 SNTAGT. In DNA form, the CDR3 reads TGTGCCAGCAGTTCGGAAGGTGGCTACACCTTC. Its protein is CASSSEGGYTF.

The gene calls are TRBV7-3 and TRBJ2-3; D gene ambiguous. Trimming removed 4 bases at V and 4 bases at J, with 3 bases between. Germline CDR1 SGHTA, CDR2 FQGTGA. CDR3 length: 11 amino acids. This CDR3 is CASSSPDTQYF. CDR3 coding DNA: TGTGCCAGCAGCTCCCCAGATACGCAGTATTTT.

The V gene is TRBV28, the J gene TRBJ2-1; D call uncertain. V gave up 2 bases and J gave up 7 bases, with 12 bases separating them. Per germline, CDR1 MDHEN and CDR2 SYDVKM. The CDR3 is 14 amino acids. In DNA, the CDR3 is TGTGCCAGCAGTTTAGTAGTAACTCGGAATGAGCAGTTCTTC. Its protein product is CASSLVVTRNEQFF. Filled out from reference TRBV28 and TRBJ2-1, the complete variable domain reads DVKVTQSSRYLVKRTGEKVFLECVQDMDHENMFWYRQDPGLGLRLIYFSYDVKMKEKGDIPEGYSVSREKKERFSLILESASTNQTSMYLCASSLVVTRNEQFFGPGTRLTVL.

The DNA of the CDR3 is TGTGCCAGTAGCGGAGGGGGGCTTCAGCCCCAGCATTTT. Translated, it gives CASSGGGLQPQHF. V usage is TRBV19 and J usage is TRBJ1-5; possibly TRBD1 for D (6 bases). V shed 6 bases and J shed 6 bases, with 12 bases lying between them. This CDR3 has 13 amino acids. CDR1 LNHDA and CDR2 SQIVND come from the germline V gene (reference sequence).

This clone was detected a few times. The rearrangement uses TRBV9 and TRBJ2-3; unclear D gene. Per the germline V gene, CDR1 is SGDLS and CDR2 is YYNGEE. This CDR3 contains 16 residues. Trimming removed 0 bases at V and 4 bases at J, with 15 bases between. CDR3: CASSVVDTSYADTQYF. DNA of the CDR3: TGTGCCAGCAGCGTAGTCGATACTTCCTACGCAGATACGCAGTATTTT. The complete variable domain, with remaining parts taken from reference TRBV9 and TRBJ2-3, reads DSGVTQTPKHLITATGQRVTLRCSPRSGDLSVYWYQQSLDQGLQFLIQYYNGEERAKGNILERFSAQQFPDLHSELNLSSLELGDSALYFCASSVVDTSYADTQYFGPGTRLTVL.

V is TRBV2 and J is TRBJ2-5; 12 positions match TRBD2. Germline lookup yields CDR1 SNHLY and CDR2 FYNNEI. This CDR3 is built from 15 residues. After removal of 6 bases from V and 1 base from J, the junction contained 3 bases not matched to a gene. The CDR3: CASRAGLAGQETQYF. Here the CDR3 DNA reads TGTGCCAGCAGGGCGGGACTAGCGGGCCAAGAGACCCAGTACTTC.

The V gene is TRBV7-8, the J gene TRBJ2-7, with D perhaps matching TRBD2 (7 bases). The V end lost 3 bases, the J end lost 2 bases, and 11 bases lay between the germline ends. Germline V CDR1 and CDR2: SGHVS, FQNEAQ. This CDR3 comprises 14 residues. The CDR3 nucleotides read TGTGCCAGCAGCTTCGTAGGGGGGGCCTACGAGCAGTACTTC. This codes for CASSFVGGAYEQYF.

The chain carries TRBV9 and TRBJ2-5, with 7 bases matching TRBD1. The germline V gene encodes CDR1 SGDLS and CDR2 YYNGEE. V was pared by 2 bases and J by 2 bases, with 12 bases of the junction left unmatched. The CDR3 is 17 amino acids. The CDR3 spells CASSVSWGQGVQETQYF. CDR3 sequence (DNA): TGTGCCAGCAGCGTGAGTTGGGGGCAGGGGGTACAAGAGACCCAGTACTTC. The full variable domain, its missing parts supplied by reference TRBV9 and TRBJ2-5, is DSGVTQTPKHLITATGQRVTLRCSPRSGDLSVYWYQQSLDQGLQFLIQYYNGEERAKGNILERFSAQQFPDLHSELNLSSLELGDSALYFCASSVSWGQGVQETQYFGPGTRLLVL.